The clone carrying this TCR beta chain was counted a few times. V trimming: 4 bases; J trimming: 5 bases; junction bases outside the gene matches: 6. The germline gives CDR1 SGHRS, CDR2 YFSETQ. This CDR3 comprises 14 residues. The entry originates in a study of PD-L1 blockade in urothelial cancer. The overall study: The patients' atezolizumab therapy, 1,200 mg intravenously every 3 weeks, started around 2014. Researchers looked at the blood 3 weeks (second dose) and 6 weeks after treatment began.

Synthetic analogs of TCR templates were spiked into every PCR. The method was immunoSEQ multiplex PCR; TCRdb's version includes in-frame clones alone and lacks a portion of them. In the table there are 30,000 to 45,000 clones, about nine tenths of which are singletons. Between 1 and 8 samples, pretreatment and on-treatment, were given by each patient. The sequencing used PBMCs, collected around atezolizumab (anti-PD-L1) treatment. This clonotype was obtained from a man in his sixties or seventies with urothelial cancer. V usage is TRBV5-1 and J usage is TRBJ1-1; TRBD1 matches at 9 bases. In DNA form, the CDR3 reads TGCGCCAGCAGCCACAGGGGGCTGGGAACTGAAGCTTTCTTT. Amino acid sequence: CASSHRGLGTEAFF.